The 9 T cell receptor beta chains listed next were all sequenced from one sample in a study of graft-versus-host responses after intestinal transplantation. Their antigens remain unidentified. Sequenced by immunoSEQ multiplex PCR; TCRdb stores in-frame clones only, minus some. Of approximately 130,000 clones listed, approximately 90% are singletons. The specimen comprised unstimulated CD4+ T cells sorted from spleen or lymph node cells, sampled before intestinal transplant. These TCRs come from a human donor who received an intestinal transplant.

The genes are TRBV5-8 and TRBJ1-6; the D is unclear. The CDR3 runs to 15 residues. CDR1 is SGHTS and CDR2 is YDEGEE in the germline V gene. Trimming cost V 0 bases and J 1 base, with 5 bases left between them. This CDR3 reads CASSLGVSYNSPLHF. CDR3 nucleotide sequence: TGTGCCAGCAGCTTGGGAGTGTCCTATAATTCACCCCTCCACTTT.

V is TRBV5-1 and J is TRBJ2-7; TRBD1 might be the D (6 bases). Trimming stripped 0 bases from V and 4 bases from J, with 8 bases between. Germline values: CDR1 SGHRS, CDR2 YFSETQ. This CDR3 has 13 amino acids. As DNA, the CDR3 is TGCGCCAGCAGCTTGGGGGGGCTTTACGAGCAGTACTTC. Amino acid sequence: CASSLGGLYEQYF.

This chain connects TRBV27 to TRBJ1-5; 8 bases are a match to TRBD1. V lost 3 bases to trimming and J lost 9 bases; unmatched junction nucleotides: 10. This CDR3 comprises 15 residues. CDR1 and CDR2 from the germline V gene are MNHEY and SMNVEV (reference sequence). CDR3 region: CASSLIMTGESPQHF. For the CDR3, the DNA is TGTGCCAGCAGTTTGATCATGACAGGGGAGTCGCCCCAGCATTTT.

The chain couples TRBV7-3 to TRBJ1-1; unclear D gene. The V gene lost 2 bases and the J gene lost 0 bases, with 10 bases spanning the gap. This CDR3 comprises 15 residues. CDR1 and CDR2 (germline): SGHTA, FQGTGA. CDR3 in amino acids: CASSLAPTMNTEAFF. The CDR3 region has the DNA TGTGCCAGCAGCTTAGCCCCTACTATGAACACTGAAGCTTTCTTT.

The chain links TRBV7-3 to TRBJ2-7, with TRBD1 matching over 7 bases. The CDR3 is made up of 14 amino acids. Germline V gene sequence: CDR1 SGHTA, CDR2 FQGTGA. Trimming cost V 1 base and J 4 bases; bases outside gene matches: 4. CDR3 DNA sequence: TGTGCCAGCAGCTTAAATCAACAGGGGTACGAGCAGTACTTC. Protein: CASSLNQQGYEQYF.

This chain connects TRBV11-2 to TRBJ1-1, with 8 bases that match TRBD1. The CDR3 length is 15 residues. The V segment lost 5 bases and the J segment 0 bases; nucleotides outside the gene matches: 5. From germline, CDR1 is SGHAT and CDR2 FQNNGV. The CDR3 nucleotides are TGTGCCAGCAGCCCTCGGACAGGGATGAACACTGAAGCTTTCTTT. Translating it yields CASSPRTGMNTEAFF. The entire variable domain, with the rest obtained from reference TRBV11-2 and TRBJ1-1, is as follows: EAGVAQSPRYKIIEKRQSVAFWCNPISGHATLYWYQQILGQGPKLLIQFQNNGVVDDSQLPKDRFSAERLKGVDSTLKIQPAKLEDSAVYLCASSPRTGMNTEAFFGQGTRLTVV.

The rearrangement joins TRBV5-1 to TRBJ2-1; 7 bases fit TRBD1. V gave up 4 bases and J gave up 4 bases; unmatched junction bases: 5. The germline gives CDR1 SGHRS, CDR2 YFSETQ. The CDR3 consists of 14 residues. The CDR3 DNA follows: TGCGCCAGCAGCCTCCGGGACAGTTACAATGAGCAGTTCTTC. Its translation is CASSLRDSYNEQFF.

This clone was seen only once. The chain is built from TRBV6-5 and TRBJ1-2; D is uncertain. The V and J ends lost 0 bases and 6 bases respectively, with 5 bases between them. Germline loops: CDR1 MNHEY, CDR2 SVGAGI. CDR3 length: 12 residues. CDR3 in DNA: TGTGCCAGCAGTTACTCCGGGGATGGCTACACCTTC. Protein product: CASSYSGDGYTF.

The chain links TRBV10-3 to TRBJ2-7; possibly TRBD1 or TRBD2 for D (6 bases each). CDR3 length equals 15 residues. The germline V and J ends were trimmed by 0 bases and 3 bases, with 12 bases remaining between them. CDR1 ENHRY and CDR2 SYGVKD come from the germline V gene. CDR3 sequence: CAISESKGGIYEQYF. CDR3 sequence (DNA): TGTGCCATCAGTGAGTCGAAAGGGGGGATCTACGAGCAGTACTTC.